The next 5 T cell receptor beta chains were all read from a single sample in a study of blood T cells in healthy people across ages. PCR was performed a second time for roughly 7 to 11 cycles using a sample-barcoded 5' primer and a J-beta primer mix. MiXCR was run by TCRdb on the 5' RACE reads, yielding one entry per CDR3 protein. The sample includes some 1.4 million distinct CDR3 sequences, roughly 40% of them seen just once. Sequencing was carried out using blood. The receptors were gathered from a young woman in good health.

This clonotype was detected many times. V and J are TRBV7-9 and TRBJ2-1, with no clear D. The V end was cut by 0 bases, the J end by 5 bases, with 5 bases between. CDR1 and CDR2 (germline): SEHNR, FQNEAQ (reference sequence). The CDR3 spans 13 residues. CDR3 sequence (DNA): TGTGCCAGCAGCTTAGCCACAAACAATGAGCAGTTCTTC. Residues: CASSLATNNEQFF.

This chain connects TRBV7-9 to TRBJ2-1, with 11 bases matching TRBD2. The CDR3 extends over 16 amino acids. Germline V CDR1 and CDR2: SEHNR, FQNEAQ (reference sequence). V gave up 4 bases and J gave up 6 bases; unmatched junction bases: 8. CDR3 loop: CASSSLSTSGSNEQFF. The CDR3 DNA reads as TGTGCCAGCAGCTCCTTGAGTACTAGCGGGAGCAATGAGCAGTTCTTC.

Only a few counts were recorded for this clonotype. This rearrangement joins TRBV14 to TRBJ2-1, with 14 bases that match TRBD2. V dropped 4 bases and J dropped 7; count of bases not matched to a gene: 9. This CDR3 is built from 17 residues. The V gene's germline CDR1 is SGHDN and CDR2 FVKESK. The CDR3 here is CASSPSPGLAGENEQFF. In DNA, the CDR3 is TGTGCCAGCAGCCCGAGCCCGGGACTAGCGGGGGAGAATGAGCAGTTCTTC. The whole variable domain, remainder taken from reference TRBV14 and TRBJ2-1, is EAGVTQFPSHSVIEKGQTVTLRCDPISGHDNLYWYRRVMGKEIKFLLHFVKESKQDESGMPNNRFLAERTGGTYSTLKVQPAELEDSGVYFCASSPSPGLAGENEQFFGPGTRLTVL.

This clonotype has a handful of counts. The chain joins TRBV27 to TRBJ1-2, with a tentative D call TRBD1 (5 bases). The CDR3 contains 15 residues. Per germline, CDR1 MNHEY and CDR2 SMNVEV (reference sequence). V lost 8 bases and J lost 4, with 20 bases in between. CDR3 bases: TGTGCCAGCGCCTCGGCAGGGTTCGGCGTCTATGGCTACACCTTC. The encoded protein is CASASAGFGVYGYTF.

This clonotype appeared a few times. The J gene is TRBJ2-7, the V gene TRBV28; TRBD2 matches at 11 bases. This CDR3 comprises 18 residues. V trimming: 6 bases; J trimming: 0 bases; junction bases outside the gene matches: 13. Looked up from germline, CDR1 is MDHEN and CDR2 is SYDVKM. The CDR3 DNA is TGTGCCAGCAGCCTCCGGACTAGCGGGCCATTGAGCTCCTACGAGCAGTACTTC. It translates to CASSLRTSGPLSSYEQYF. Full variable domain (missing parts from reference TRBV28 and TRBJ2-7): DVKVTQSSRYLVKRTGEKVFLECVQDMDHENMFWYRQDPGLGLRLIYFSYDVKMKEKGDIPEGYSVSREKKERFSLILESASTNQTSMYLCASSLRTSGPLSSYEQYFGPGTRLTVT.